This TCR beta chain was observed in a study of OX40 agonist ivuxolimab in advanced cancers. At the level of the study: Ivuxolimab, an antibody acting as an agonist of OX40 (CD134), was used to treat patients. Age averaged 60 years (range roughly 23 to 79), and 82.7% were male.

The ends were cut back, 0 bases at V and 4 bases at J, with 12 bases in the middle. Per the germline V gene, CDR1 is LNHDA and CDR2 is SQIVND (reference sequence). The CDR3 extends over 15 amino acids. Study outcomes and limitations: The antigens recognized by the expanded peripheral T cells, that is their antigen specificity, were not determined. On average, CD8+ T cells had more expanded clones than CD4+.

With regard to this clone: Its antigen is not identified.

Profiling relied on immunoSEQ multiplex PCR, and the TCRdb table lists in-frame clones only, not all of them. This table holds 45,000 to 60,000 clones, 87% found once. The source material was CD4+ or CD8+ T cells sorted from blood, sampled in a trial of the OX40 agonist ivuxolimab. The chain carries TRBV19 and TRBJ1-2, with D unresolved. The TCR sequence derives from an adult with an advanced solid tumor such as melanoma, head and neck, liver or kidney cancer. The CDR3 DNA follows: TGTGCCAGTAGTATAGATCTCAAAGGGATCTATGGCTACACCTTC. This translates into CASSIDLKGIYGYTF.